Each of the 18 T cell receptor beta chains below was sequenced from the same sample in a study of long-term antiretroviral therapy in people with HIV. Run at survey level, the immunoSEQ assay was version v3.0. The protocol was immunoSEQ multiplex PCR, while the TCRdb copy is restricted to in-frame clones and leaves out a portion. This table has some 19,000 clones, around nine tenths appearing once. The material was unsorted PBMCs, obtained 0.5 years after starting antiretroviral therapy. The receptors derive from a man between 40 and 49 years old with HIV.

The chain is built from TRBV15 and TRBJ2-5; no clear D gene. V was shortened by 1 base and J by 3 bases, with 9 bases between the two germline ends. From germline, CDR1 is LNHNV and CDR2 YYDKDF (reference sequence). The CDR3 sequence is 14 residues long. The CDR3 sequence is CATSRGGSEETQYF. CDR3 DNA: TGTGCCACCAGCAGAGGAGGATCGGAAGAGACCCAGTACTTC.

This chain connects TRBV18 to TRBJ2-7; D may match TRBD1 or TRBD2 (5 bases each). Trimming left V 4 bases short and J 3 bases short, with 16 bases between. This CDR3 spans 15 amino acids. Germline lookup yields CDR1 KGHSH and CDR2 LQKENI. DNA for the CDR3: TGTGCCAGCTCACAGACACGGGACGGGGTCTACGAGCAGTACTTC. This encodes CASSQTRDGVYEQYF.

This CDR3 is CASSQDFASVYYNEQFF. DNA of the CDR3: TGCGCCAGCAGCCAAGATTTCGCTAGCGTATACTACAATGAGCAGTTCTTC. The chain carries TRBV4-3 and TRBJ2-1; D is perhaps TRBD2 (6 bases). From germline, CDR1 is LGHNA and CDR2 YSLEER. This CDR3 is 17 amino acids long. V shed 0 bases and J shed 3 bases, with 15 bases lying between them.

V usage is TRBV7-3 and J usage is TRBJ2-3, with D possibly matching TRBD2 (6 bases). CDR1 SGHTA and CDR2 FQGTGA come from the germline V gene. The CDR3 is 12 amino acids. V shed 6 bases and J shed 5 bases, with 9 bases lying between them. The CDR3 loop reads CASSHGGDTQYF. The CDR3 DNA reads TGTGCCAGCAGTCACGGGGGAGATACGCAGTATTTT.

The chain carries TRBV7-9 and TRBJ2-1, with TRBD1 as a possible D gene (5 bases). V lost 2 bases to trimming and J lost 6 bases, with 14 bases between them. The CDR3 extends over 15 amino acids. The germline gives CDR1 SEHNR, CDR2 FQNEAQ (reference sequence). The CDR3 DNA reads TGTGCCAGCAGCTTACAGGCAGGGCCAGGCAATGAGCAGTTCTTC. Encoded protein: CASSLQAGPGNEQFF.

This sequence joins TRBV27 and TRBJ2-1; 11 nucleotides match TRBD2. The germline CDR1 and CDR2 sequences are MNHEY and SMNVEV (reference sequence). CDR3 length: 18 amino acids. V shed 3 bases, J shed 0 bases, and the junction held 7 bases outside the gene matches. For the CDR3, the DNA is TGTGCCAGCAGTTTTTACCCGGGACTAGCGGACTCCTACAATGAGCAGTTCTTC. Its protein is CASSFYPGLADSYNEQFF.

This rearrangement joins TRBV2 to TRBJ2-3; D is undetermined. Per germline, CDR1 SNHLY and CDR2 FYNNEI. Deletions cut 6 bases from V and 4 bases from J, with 5 bases between. This CDR3 spans 11 amino acids. The CDR3 protein is CASRDADTQYF. DNA of the CDR3: TGTGCCAGCAGAGACGCAGATACGCAGTATTTT.

As to this clone: The sample carries other DNA sequences with the same CDR3. The chain recombines TRBV28 with TRBJ2-7, with D possibly matching TRBD2 (6 bases). The V and J ends lost 3 bases and 4 bases respectively, with 16 bases between them. The length of the CDR3 is 15 residues. Germline CDR1 and CDR2: MDHEN and SYDVKM. The CDR3 protein is CASSLYGGARYEQYF. In nucleotides, the CDR3 is TGTGCCAGCAGTTTGTACGGGGGAGCTCGGTACGAGCAGTACTTC. The full variable domain, with the rest looked up from reference TRBV28 and TRBJ2-7, is DVKVTQSSRYLVKRTGEKVFLECVQDMDHENMFWYRQDPGLGLRLIYFSYDVKMKEKGDIPEGYSVSREKKERFSLILESASTNQTSMYLCASSLYGGARYEQYFGPGTRLTVT.

CDR3 coding DNA: TGTGCCAGCAGCTTAGTAGGCTTCGTCGGCAGGAACTCCTACGAGCAGTACTTC. Translated: CASSLVGFVGRNSYEQYF. This chain uses TRBV7-2 with TRBJ2-7; D remains ambiguous. V lost 1 base and J lost 0, with 19 bases in between. Per germline, CDR1 SGHTA and CDR2 FQGNSA. There are 18 residues in the CDR3.

This sequence joins TRBV5-5 and TRBJ2-7; D possibly uses TRBD1 or TRBD2 (6 bases each). This CDR3 region has 15 residues. The V end lost 4 bases, the J end lost 2 bases, and 16 bases lay between the germline ends. CDR1 and CDR2 (germline): SGHKS, YYEKEE (reference sequence). The CDR3 nucleotides are TGTGCCAGCAGCCCGGCAGGAGGGGGGACCTACGAGCAGTACTTC. The encoded protein is CASSPAGGGTYEQYF.

The rearrangement links TRBV2 to TRBJ1-5; D is uncertain. Germline CDR1 is SNHLY and CDR2 is FYNNEI. CDR3 length: 14 amino acids. Trimming took off 1 base at V and 5 bases at J, with 9 bases between the two ends. This CDR3 is CASSEVRADQPQHF. Written as DNA, the CDR3 is TGTGCCAGCAGTGAAGTGAGGGCCGATCAGCCCCAGCATTTT.

This rearrangement joins TRBV18 to TRBJ1-2, with D maybe TRBD1 (5 bases). Per the germline V gene, CDR1 is KGHSH and CDR2 is LQKENI. V lost 3 bases and J 6 bases, leaving 14 bases between the germline ends. This CDR3 comprises 14 residues. The CDR3 here is CASSPSQGGDGYTF. DNA of the CDR3: TGTGCCAGCTCACCGTCGCAGGGAGGGGATGGCTACACCTTC.

The chain uses TRBV28 and TRBJ2-7; D is ambiguous. Germline V gene data show CDR1 as MDHEN and CDR2 as SYDVKM. The CDR3 spans 11 residues. V dropped 7 bases and J dropped 6 bases, with 10 bases sitting between them. CDR3 sequence: CASNESREQYF. CDR3 sequence (DNA): TGTGCCAGCAACGAATCCCGCGAGCAGTACTTC. The whole variable domain, remainder taken from reference TRBV28 and TRBJ2-7, is DVKVTQSSRYLVKRTGEKVFLECVQDMDHENMFWYRQDPGLGLRLIYFSYDVKMKEKGDIPEGYSVSREKKERFSLILESASTNQTSMYLCASNESREQYFGPGTRLTVT.

This chain links TRBV6-5 with TRBJ2-7, with D possibly TRBD1 on 6 matching bases. Germline V gives CDR1 MNHEY, CDR2 SVGAGI. Trimming shortened V by 4 bases and J by 4 bases, and 17 bases separated the two germline ends. The CDR3 loop spans 15 amino acids. The DNA for the CDR3 is TGTGCCAGCAGTTCCCAGACAGGCCTGGGGTACGAGCAGTACTTC. Translating it yields CASSSQTGLGYEQYF.

The CDR3 DNA is TGCGCCAGCAGCGAACCGGGGCAGGGGATCGGTTACGAGCAGTACTTC. Amino acids: CASSEPGQGIGYEQYF. The chain couples TRBV5-1 to TRBJ2-7, with D tentatively TRBD1 (6 bases). The CDR3 extends over 16 amino acids. Trimming cost V 4 bases and J 4 bases, with 21 bases left between them. Germline V CDR1 and CDR2: SGHRS, YFSETQ.

The genes are TRBV27 and TRBJ2-7, with 13 bases lining up with TRBD2. CDR1 and CDR2 (germline): MNHEY, SMNVEV (reference sequence). The ends lost 5 bases at V and 4 bases at J; junction bases unmatched: 8. CDR3 size: 16 residues. CDR3 DNA sequence: TGTGCCAGCAGTGCGGGCTGGACTAGCGGGAGATACGAGCAGTACTTC. The encoded protein is CASSAGWTSGRYEQYF.

The genes are TRBV6-4 and TRBJ1-2; the D is unclear. The V end lost 2 bases, the J end lost 8 bases, and 12 bases lay between the germline ends. The V gene's germline CDR1 is MRHNA and CDR2 SNTAGT. This CDR3 contains 13 residues. The CDR3 sequence is CASSDQAGWGYTF. The CDR3 DNA reads as TGTGCCAGCAGTGACCAGGCTGGATGGGGCTACACCTTC.

The V and J genes are TRBV5-1 and TRBJ1-6, with a weak D call TRBD1 (6 bases). The CDR3 is made up of 14 amino acids. Germline V gene sequence: CDR1 SGHRS, CDR2 YFSETQ. With 1 base removed from V and 10 bases from J, the gap between germline ends came to 12 bases. The CDR3 sequence is CASSLRGQESPLHF. The CDR3 nucleotides are TGCGCCAGCAGCTTGCGGGGACAAGAGTCACCCCTCCACTTT.